A selection of T cell receptor beta chains follows, all from one sample in a study of blood T cell repertoires in COVID-19. The data were produced by immunoSEQ multiplex PCR, yet TCRdb's version contains in-frame clones alone and is incomplete. This sample carries 45,000 to 55,000 clones, 80% to 85% of them seen once, and the ten largest clones take around 1.5%. Sequencing was carried out using peripheral blood. These receptors came from a man in his fifties or sixties with acute or convalescent COVID-19. Each CDR3 is given with its conserved first and last residue. D genes are given only for firm matches. For some rows the clone size is stated as once, few or many, or as a class when expanded; others skip it.

CASSRTSGAYEQYF	TGTGCCAGCAGTCGGACTAGCGGTGCCTACGAGCAGTACTTC	TRBV27	TRBJ2-7	once	TRBD2
CASSFVSGHLDF	TGTGCCAGCAGCTTCGTTTCGGGACATCTCGACTTC	TRBV5-4	TRBJ2-7	once	NA
CASSSLLPSYNEQFF	TGTGCCAGCAGTTCGCTACTTCCCTCCTACAATGAGCAGTTCTTC	TRBV6-2/TRBV6-3	TRBJ2-1	once	NA
CASSPDGSFWHGYTF	TGTGCCAGCAGTCCCGACGGGTCCTTTTGGCATGGCTACACCTTC	TRBV28	TRBJ1-2	few	NA
CASSSNYGYTF	TGTGCCAGCAGCTCTAACTATGGCTACACCTTC	TRBV28	TRBJ1-2	few	NA
CASSLRLAKNIQYF	TGTGCCAGCAGTTTGAGGCTAGCCAAAAACATTCAGTACTTC	TRBV28	TRBJ2-4	once	NA
CASSRTSGPLNEQFF	TGTGCCAGCAGCCGGACTAGCGGGCCGCTCAATGAGCAGTTCTTC	TRBV11-2	TRBJ2-1	NA	TRBD2
CATTGTGEFGSGYTF	TGTGCCACCACCGGGACAGGGGAATTTGGTAGTGGCTACACCTTC	TRBV10-3	TRBJ1-2	NA	TRBD1
CASSRGLAGGLLDTQYF	TGTGCCAGCAGCCGCGGACTAGCGGGAGGGTTGTTAGATACGCAGTATTTT	TRBV7-9	TRBJ2-3	NA	TRBD2
CASSYTGFNYGYTF	TGTGCCAGCAGTTACACAGGTTTCAACTATGGCTACACCTTC	TRBV6-5	TRBJ1-2	NA	NA
CASSPHPGQGFPTGELFF	TGTGCCAGCAGTCCCCATCCGGGACAGGGCTTTCCGACCGGGGAGCTGTTTTTT	TRBV28	TRBJ2-2	few	TRBD1
CASPRGNNEQFF	TGTGCCAGCCCCCGAGGTAACAATGAGCAGTTCTTC	TRBV6-5	TRBJ2-1	NA	NA
CASSQTGQVYGYTF	TGTGCCAGCAGCCAAACGGGACAGGTGTATGGCTACACCTTC	TRBV5-4	TRBJ1-2	few	TRBD1
CASAAGYNEQFF	TGTGCCAGCGCGGCGGGGTACAATGAGCAGTTCTTC	TRBV12-3/TRBV12-4	TRBJ2-1	NA	NA
CASSINGQGNEAFF	TGTGCCAGCAGTATAAATGGACAGGGTAATGAAGCTTTCTTT	TRBV27	TRBJ1-1	NA	TRBD1
CASNGQGWNSPLHF	TGTGCCAGTAACGGGCAGGGGTGGAATTCACCCCTCCACTTT	TRBV19	TRBJ1-6	NA	NA
CASSLDSGADTQYF	TGTGCCAGCAGTCTCGATAGCGGGGCAGATACGCAGTATTTT	TRBV6-2/TRBV6-3	TRBJ2-3	NA	TRBD2
CAWTIGGAGRGDTQYF	TGTGCCTGGACCATAGGCGGGGCGGGGCGGGGGGATACGCAGTATTTT	TRBV30	TRBJ2-3	NA	TRBD2
CATSRPDRGTGELFF	TGTGCCACCAGCAGACCCGACAGGGGCACCGGGGAGCTGTTTTTT	TRBV15	TRBJ2-2	NA	TRBD1
CASSLTGILDTQYF	TGTGCCAGCAGCTTAACGGGGATTTTAGATACGCAGTATTTT	TRBV13	TRBJ2-3	NA	NA
CASSLGGSKGNQPQHF	TGTGCCAGCAGTTTAGGGGGGTCTAAGGGCAATCAGCCCCAGCATTTT	TRBV28	TRBJ1-5	NA	NA
CASSLGVRGSGNTIYF	TGCGCCAGCAGCTTGGGGGTCAGGGGATCTGGAAACACCATATATTTT	TRBV5-1	TRBJ1-3	NA	NA
CASSWGQIYYEQYF	TGTGCCAGCAGCTGGGGACAGATTTACTACGAGCAGTACTTC	TRBV5-5	TRBJ2-7	NA	TRBD1
CASSLLGGNSPLHF	TGCGCCAGCAGCTTGCTGGGGGGGAATTCACCCCTCCACTTT	TRBV5-1	TRBJ1-6	NA	NA
CARVAGGHYNEQFF	TGTGCCAGGGTAGCGGGGGGGCACTACAATGAGCAGTTCTTC	TRBV21-1	TRBJ2-1	few	NA
CAWSVQGAYEQYF	TGTGCCTGGAGTGTACAGGGAGCCTACGAGCAGTACTTC	TRBV30	TRBJ2-7	NA	NA
CASSQGTISGANVLTF	TGTGCCAGTAGTCAGGGGACAATCTCTGGGGCCAACGTCCTGACTTTC	TRBV19	TRBJ2-6	NA	NA
CAWKTERKTGYTF	TGTGCCTGGAAGACGGAGCGAAAGACTGGCTACACCTTC	TRBV30	TRBJ1-2	NA	NA
CASSQSLSAGVHEQYF	TGTGCCAGCAGCCAAAGCCTTTCAGCGGGGGTCCACGAGCAGTACTTC	TRBV14	TRBJ2-7	NA	TRBD2
CASSLAERGLSETQYF	TGTGCCAGCAGCTTAGCGGAGCGGGGGTTATCAGAGACCCAGTACTTC	TRBV7-8	TRBJ2-5	NA	TRBD2
CASSNTSRNSGNTIYF	TGTGCCAGCAGCAATACCTCCAGGAACTCTGGAAACACCATATATTTT	TRBV9	TRBJ1-3	NA	NA